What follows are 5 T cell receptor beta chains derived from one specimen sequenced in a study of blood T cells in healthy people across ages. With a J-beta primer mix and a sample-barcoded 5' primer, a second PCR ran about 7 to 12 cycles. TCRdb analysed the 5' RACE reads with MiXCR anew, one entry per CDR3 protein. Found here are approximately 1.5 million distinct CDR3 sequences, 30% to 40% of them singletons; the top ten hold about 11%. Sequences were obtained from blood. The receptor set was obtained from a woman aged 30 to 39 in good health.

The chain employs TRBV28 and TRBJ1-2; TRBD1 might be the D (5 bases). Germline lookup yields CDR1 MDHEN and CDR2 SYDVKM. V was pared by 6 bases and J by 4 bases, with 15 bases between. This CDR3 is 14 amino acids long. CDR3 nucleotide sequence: TGTGCCAGCAGCTCCCCGGGGCACTTCTATGGCTACACCTTC. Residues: CASSSPGHFYGYTF.

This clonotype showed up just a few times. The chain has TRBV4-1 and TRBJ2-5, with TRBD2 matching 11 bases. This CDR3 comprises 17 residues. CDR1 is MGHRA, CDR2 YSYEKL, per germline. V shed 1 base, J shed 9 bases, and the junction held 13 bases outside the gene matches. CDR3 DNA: TGCGCCAGCAGCCAAGGACTAGCGGGAACCTTCCTGATTCCCCAGTACTTC. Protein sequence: CASSQGLAGTFLIPQYF.

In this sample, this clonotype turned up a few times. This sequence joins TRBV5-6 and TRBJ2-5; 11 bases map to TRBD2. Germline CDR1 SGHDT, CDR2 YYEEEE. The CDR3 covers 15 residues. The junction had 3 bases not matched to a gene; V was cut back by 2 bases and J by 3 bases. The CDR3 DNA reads TGTGCCAGCAGCTTACCGGGACTAGCGGAAGAGACCCAGTACTTC. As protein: CASSLPGLAEETQYF.

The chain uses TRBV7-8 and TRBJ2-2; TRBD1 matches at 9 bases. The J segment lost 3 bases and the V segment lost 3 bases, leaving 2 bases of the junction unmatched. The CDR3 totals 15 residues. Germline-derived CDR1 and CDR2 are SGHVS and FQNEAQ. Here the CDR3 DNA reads TGTGCCAGCAGCTTGGACAGGGGACACACCGGGGAGCTGTTTTTT. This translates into CASSLDRGHTGELFF.

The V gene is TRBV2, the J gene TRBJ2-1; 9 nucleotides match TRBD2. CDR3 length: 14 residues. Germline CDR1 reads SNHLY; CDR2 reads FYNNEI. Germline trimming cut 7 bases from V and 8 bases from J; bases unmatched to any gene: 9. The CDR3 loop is CASTPRGGSDEQFF. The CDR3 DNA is TGTGCCAGCACCCCGCGGGGGGGCTCCGATGAGCAGTTCTTC. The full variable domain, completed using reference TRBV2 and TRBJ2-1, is EPEVTQTPSHQVTQMGQEVILRCVPISNHLYFYWYRQILGQKVEFLVSFYNNEISEKSEIFDDQFSVERPDGSNFTLKIRSTKLEDSAMYFCASTPRGGSDEQFFGPGTRLTVL.